The TCR beta chain under discussion was sequenced for a study of blood T cells in healthy people across ages. General study results and limits: As naive T cell percentage varied, TCR beta diversity correlated strongly with it.

A second PCR of 7 to 11 cycles used a sample-barcoded 5' primer and a J-beta primer mix. Samples each returned at least 2.5 million CDR3-containing paired-end reads. A single record per CDR3 protein comes from TCRdb applying MiXCR to the 5' RACE reads. This table has roughly 1,300,000 distinct CDR3 sequences, roughly 64% appearing once. V gave up 6 bases and J gave up 3 bases; unmatched junction bases: 11. CDR1 is DFQATT and CDR2 is SNEGSKA in the germline V gene (reference sequence). The CDR3 loop spans 15 amino acids. A remark on this clonotype: Its cognate antigen is unknown.

Specimen: blood. The receptor comes from a man between 18 and 35 years old in good health. The chain has TRBV20-1 and TRBJ2-3, with 8 bases fitting TRBD1. The CDR3 DNA follows: TGCAGTGCATCGTCGGACAGGGAAGTTACAGATACGCAGTATTTT. Translation gives CSASSDREVTDTQYF.